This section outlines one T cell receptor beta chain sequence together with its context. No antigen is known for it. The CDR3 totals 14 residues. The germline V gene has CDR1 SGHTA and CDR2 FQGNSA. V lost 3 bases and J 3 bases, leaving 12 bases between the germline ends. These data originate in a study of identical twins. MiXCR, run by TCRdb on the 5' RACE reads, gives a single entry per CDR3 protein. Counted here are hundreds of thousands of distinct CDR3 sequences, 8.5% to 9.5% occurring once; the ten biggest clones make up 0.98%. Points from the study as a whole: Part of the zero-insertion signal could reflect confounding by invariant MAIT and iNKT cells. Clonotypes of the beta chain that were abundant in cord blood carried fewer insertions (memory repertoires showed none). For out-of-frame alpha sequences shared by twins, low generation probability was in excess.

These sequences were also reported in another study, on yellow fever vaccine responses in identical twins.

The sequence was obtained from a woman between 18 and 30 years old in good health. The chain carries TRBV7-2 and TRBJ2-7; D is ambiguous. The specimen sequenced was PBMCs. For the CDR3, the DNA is TGTGCCAGCAGCTTCCTGGTAAGGGACTACGAGCAGTACTTC. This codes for CASSFLVRDYEQYF. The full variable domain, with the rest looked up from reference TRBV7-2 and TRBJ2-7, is GAGVSQSPSNKVTEKGKDVELRCDPISGHTALYWYRQSLGQGLEFLIYFQGNSAPDKSGLPSDRFSAERTGGSVSTLTIQRTQQEDSAVYLCASSFLVRDYEQYFGPGTRLTVT.